Listed here are 31 T cell receptor beta chains from one sample, sequenced in a study of blood T cells in healthy people across ages. The second PCR ran 7 to 11 cycles with a sample-barcoded 5' primer and J-beta primers. TCRdb re-derived calls from the 5' RACE reads in MiXCR, one entry per CDR3 protein. The data hold some 760,000 distinct CDR3 sequences, with roughly 25% observed a single time. This sample also appeared in a second study, on T cells of mothers and their children.

Specimen: blood. Receptors originate from a boy between 10 and 17 years old in good health.

The sample holds a few counts of this clonotype. This chain links TRBV28 with TRBJ2-1, with 9 bases fitting TRBD1. The CDR3 is 15 amino acids. V dropped 5 bases and J dropped 5; count of bases not matched to a gene: 7. Germline CDR1 reads MDHEN; CDR2 reads SYDVKM. CDR3 nucleotides: TGTGCCAGCAGTCCCCCGGGACAGGGAAACAATGAGCAGTTCTTC. Translating it yields CASSPPGQGNNEQFF.

This clonotype was observed a few times. The genes are TRBV12-3 or TRBV12-4 and TRBJ1-1; no firm D call. CDR3 length: 14 residues. V dropped 2 bases and J dropped 4 bases, with 11 bases sitting between them. CDR3 sequence reads: CASSLIRTGTEAFF. In nucleotides, the CDR3 is TGTGCCAGCAGTTTAATCCGGACGGGCACTGAAGCTTTCTTT.

V gene TRBV7-9 combines with J gene TRBJ2-2; D could derive from TRBD1 or TRBD2 (6 bases each). Germline values: CDR1 SEHNR, CDR2 FQNEAQ (reference sequence). V lost 2 bases, J lost 8 bases, and 18 bases lay in between. The CDR3 is made up of 16 amino acids. CDR3 in DNA: TGTGCCAGCAGCTTATGGACGATCGGGGGCCGGGGGGAGCTGTTTTTT. Translating gives CASSLWTIGGRGELFF.

The V gene is TRBV28, the J gene TRBJ1-1, with D hard to call. Trimming removed 6 bases from V and 7 bases from J, with 15 bases in between. In germline, CDR1 is MDHEN, CDR2 SYDVKM. This CDR3 contains 13 residues. In DNA, the CDR3 is TGTGCCAGCAGCCGTGACACAATCGGTGAAGCTTTCTTT. As protein: CASSRDTIGEAFF.

This sequence joins TRBV12-3 or TRBV12-4 and TRBJ2-5, with 10 bases lining up with TRBD2. The better agreement between TRBJ2-7 and the DNA end casts doubt on the J call. CDR3 length: 15 amino acids. The CDR3 reads CASSPQGLAGAEQYF. DNA of the CDR3: TGTGCCAGCAGCCCGCAAGGGCTAGCGGGAGCCGAGCAGTACTTC.

V and J are TRBV4-2 and TRBJ2-5; D possibly matches TRBD1 or TRBD2 (5 bases each). Germline CDR1 is LGHNA and CDR2 is YNFKEQ. V was trimmed by 0 bases and J by 4 bases, leaving 9 bases between them. This CDR3 is 14 amino acids long. The CDR3 bases are TGTGCCAGCAGCCAAGAGGGACCTCGAGAGACCCAGTACTTC. This sequence encodes CASSQEGPRETQYF.

The chain joins TRBV7-8 to TRBJ2-5; no reliable D call. V dropped 5 bases and J dropped 2 bases, with 15 bases sitting between them. This CDR3 comprises 15 residues. Germline V gives CDR1 SGHVS, CDR2 FQNEAQ. The CDR3 DNA sequence: TGTGCCAGCAGCCCGCCAGTGGTCACTCAAGAGACCCAGTACTTC. Its translation: CASSPPVVTQETQYF.

This sequence joins TRBV5-1 and TRBJ2-1; D perhaps matches TRBD1 (5 bases). Germline CDR1 and CDR2: SGHRS and YFSETQ. The CDR3 extends over 16 amino acids. Trimming took off 0 bases at V and 1 base at J, with 11 bases between the two ends. CDR3 coding DNA: TGCGCCAGCAGCTTGGTAGGGGATCCTTCCTACAATGAGCAGTTCTTC. This gives the protein CASSLVGDPSYNEQFF.

Worth noting for this clonotype: Germline is not matched at one junction end, which may reflect a read error. The chain is built from TRBV7-2 and TRBJ2-1; D possibly corresponds to TRBD1 (5 bases). The CDR3 contains 18 residues. From germline, CDR1 is SGHTA and CDR2 FQGNSA. The CDR3 region is CVSSPGLGGLDPGHEQFF. The DNA for the CDR3 is TGTGTCAGCAGCCCAGGGTTAGGCGGTTTGGACCCAGGCCATGAGCAGTTCTTC.

This clonotype was seen only a few times. The V and J genes are TRBV20-1 and TRBJ1-2; unclear D gene. The CDR3 is 13 residues long. V gave up 0 bases and J gave up 3 bases, with 8 bases separating them. The germline V gene encodes CDR1 DFQATT and CDR2 SNEGSKA (reference sequence). The CDR3 here is CSARDGPYYGYTF. Here the CDR3 DNA reads TGCAGTGCTAGAGATGGACCTTACTATGGCTACACCTTC.

This clonotype was counted only a few times. The rearrangement uses TRBV12-3 or TRBV12-4 and TRBJ2-2; D gene unclear. V lost 10 bases, J lost 5 bases, and 11 bases lay in between. This CDR3 contains 12 residues. CDR3 bases: TGTGCCATGCTTGGGTTAACCGGGGAGCTGTTTTTT. Translated: CAMLGLTGELFF.

This clonotype was observed a handful of times. V is TRBV24-1 and J is TRBJ1-2, with 8 bases that match TRBD1. CDR1 is KGHDR, CDR2 SFDVKD, per germline. There are 14 residues in the CDR3. With V trimmed by 3 bases and J by 7 bases, 6 bases remained unmatched. DNA for the CDR3: TGTGCCACCAGTGATATGGACAGGGCGGCTGGCTACACCTTC. Translation: CATSDMDRAAGYTF.

The chain joins TRBV13 to TRBJ2-1; possible D gene TRBD1, 5 bases. V was clipped by 4 bases and J by 7 bases, with 14 bases between them. Germline V gene lookup returns CDR1 PRHDT and CDR2 FYEKMQ (reference sequence). The CDR3 has 14 amino acids. CDR3 DNA: TGTGCCAGCAGCTCGTGGACACCCGGGAATGAGCAGTTCTTC. This translates into CASSSWTPGNEQFF. Combining the CDR3 with reference TRBV13 and TRBJ2-1 gives the whole variable domain AAGVIQSPRHLIKEKRETATLKCYPIPRHDTVYWYQQGPGQDPQFLISFYEKMQSDKGSIPDRFSAQQFSDYHSELNMSSLELGDSALYFCASSSWTPGNEQFFGPGTRLTVL.

J is TRBJ2-3 and V is TRBV7-2; D unresolved. CDR3 length: 13 amino acids. V lost 8 bases, J lost 2 bases, and 11 bases lay in between. Germline V CDR1 and CDR2: SGHTA, FQGNSA. The CDR3 DNA reads TGTGCCAGCGGACGTGGTCCCACAGATACGCAGTATTTT. This translates into CASGRGPTDTQYF.

J is TRBJ2-7 and V is TRBV7-8; 7 bases are shared with TRBD1. V shed 5 bases and J 5 bases; nucleotides not matched to a gene: 9. The germline CDR1 and CDR2 sequences are SGHVS and FQNEAQ. The CDR3 consists of 14 residues. The CDR3 is CASSAWTGVDEQYF. In DNA, the CDR3 is TGTGCCAGCAGCGCGTGGACAGGTGTTGACGAGCAGTACTTC.

The rearrangement joins TRBV5-1 to TRBJ2-5; TRBD1 matches at 9 bases. The CDR3 loop spans 15 amino acids. Germline CDR1 SGHRS, CDR2 YFSETQ. J was trimmed by 4 bases and V by 4 bases; bases with no gene match: 8. CDR3 protein: CASSREGQGRETQYF. The DNA for the CDR3 is TGCGCCAGCAGCAGGGAGGGACAGGGTCGAGAGACCCAGTACTTC.

This clonotype was observed a few times. In DNA, the CDR3 is TGCGCCAGCAGCCAAGATGGGGACTGGAAGAATGAGCAGTTCTTC. Encoded protein: CASSQDGDWKNEQFF. The chain carries TRBV4-1 and TRBJ2-1, with D possibly being TRBD2 (6 bases). The CDR3 contains 15 residues. Germline V gives CDR1 MGHRA, CDR2 YSYEKL. Trimming pared 0 bases from V and 7 bases from J, leaving 13 bases between.

The chain links TRBV29-1 to TRBJ2-5; 12 nucleotides line up with TRBD2. The CDR3 length is 13 residues. Losses at the gene ends were 6 bases for V and 5 bases for J; bases not matched to a gene: 4. CDR1 is SQVTM, CDR2 ANQGSEA, per germline. CDR3 in DNA: TGCAGCGTGGGGACTAGCGGGTCGGAGACCCAGTACTTC. Amino acids: CSVGTSGSETQYF.

The chain joins TRBV20-1 to TRBJ2-5; 8 nucleotides align to TRBD1. The CDR3 contains 12 residues. Germline values: CDR1 DFQATT, CDR2 SNEGSKA (reference sequence). J gave up 4 bases and V 5 bases, and 3 bases lay outside the gene matches. CDR3 in amino acids: CSAAGGSETQYF. The CDR3 bases are TGCAGTGCTGCAGGGGGCTCAGAGACCCAGTACTTC.

Only a few counts were recorded for this clonotype. The chain recombines TRBV10-2 with TRBJ2-5, with 12 bases that match TRBD2. The DNA end lines up better with TRBJ2-1; the J call may be wrong. CDR3 length: 15 amino acids. CDR1 WSHSY and CDR2 SAAADI come from the germline V gene. The CDR3 loop reads CASIPTSGSYNEQFF. The CDR3 bases are TGCGCCAGCATTCCGACTAGCGGGAGCTACAATGAGCAGTTCTTC.

The table lists this clonotype with a few counts. The germline gene is not matched at one end of the junction; a read error may be the cause. The rearrangement links TRBV24-1 to TRBJ2-5; the D gene is possibly TRBD2 (6 bases). The DNA end lines up better with TRBJ2-1; the J call may be wrong. Germline V lookup: CDR1 KGHDR, CDR2 SFDVKD. The CDR3 is 15 amino acids. The CDR3: CATSELTGRGNGQFF. In DNA, the CDR3 is TGTGCCACCAGTGAGCTGACCGGGAGAGGAAATGGGCAGTTCTTC.

This clonotype has just a few counts. V gene TRBV3-1 combines with J gene TRBJ1-2, with no clear D. The CDR3 totals 14 residues. Per germline, CDR1 LGHDT and CDR2 YNNKEL (reference sequence). V lost 4 bases, J lost 4 bases, and 13 bases lay in between. This CDR3 reads CASSLRPEVYGYTF. In nucleotides, the CDR3 is TGTGCCAGCAGCCTCCGACCAGAGGTCTATGGCTACACCTTC.

This clonotype showed up just a few times. The rearrangement links TRBV13 to TRBJ1-1; D is possibly TRBD1 (5 bases). CDR1 is PRHDT, CDR2 FYEKMQ, per germline (reference sequence). Trimming cost V 7 bases and J 5 bases, with 11 bases left between them. The CDR3 contains 12 residues. The CDR3 bases are TGTGCCAGCACCATCGAGGGGACTGAAGCTTTCTTT. It is translated as CASTIEGTEAFF.

This chain connects TRBV29-1 to TRBJ2-1; maybe TRBD2 (5 bases). The CDR3 loop spans 13 amino acids. Germline V lookup: CDR1 SQVTM, CDR2 ANQGSEA. The germline V and J ends were trimmed by 1 base and 6 bases, with 10 bases remaining between them. In DNA, the CDR3 is TGCAGCGTTGAAGCGGGGTCGCGCAATGAGCAGTTCTTC. This encodes CSVEAGSRNEQFF.

This clonotype was detected ten times or more. This chain connects TRBV27 to TRBJ2-3, with 8 nucleotides matching TRBD2. J lost 1 base, V lost 5 bases, and 5 bases had no gene match. The CDR3 has 15 amino acids. Germline V CDR1 and CDR2: MNHEY, SMNVEV (reference sequence). DNA for the CDR3: TGTGCCAGCAGTCCTCTAGCGGGTGGCACAGATACGCAGTATTTT. It codes for CASSPLAGGTDTQYF.

The sample holds a few counts of this clonotype. The chain has TRBV18 and TRBJ2-1; the match to TRBD1 covers 7 bases. The V gene end was trimmed by 5 bases and the J gene end by 0 bases; junction bases not matched to a gene: 7. The germline V gene encodes CDR1 KGHSH and CDR2 LQKENI. The CDR3 consists of 16 residues. The CDR3 loop reads CASSATGAVSYNEQFF. In DNA form, the CDR3 reads TGTGCCAGCTCAGCCACAGGGGCAGTCTCCTACAATGAGCAGTTCTTC.

This clonotype was recorded a few times. The chain recombines TRBV27 with TRBJ2-1; tentative D call: TRBD2 (5 bases). CDR3 length: 13 residues. V was cut by 5 bases and J by 4 bases, with 9 bases left in between. From germline, CDR1 is MNHEY and CDR2 SMNVEV (reference sequence). CDR3 bases: TGTGCCAGCAGTATCCGGACTTACAATGAGCAGTTCTTC. Its translation: CASSIRTYNEQFF.

This clonotype occurred a few times. The genes are TRBV12-3 or TRBV12-4 and TRBJ2-6; D unresolved. V was cut by 3 bases and J by 0 bases, with 9 bases left in between. The CDR3 contains 16 residues. DNA for the CDR3: TGTGCCAGCAGTTTCTACAGCCGCTCTGGGGCCAACGTCCTGACTTTC. It encodes CASSFYSRSGANVLTF.

The chain joins TRBV6-6 to TRBJ2-7, with 7 bases that match TRBD1. With the DNA end fitting TRBJ2-5 better, the J assignment may be wrong. The CDR3 extends over 15 amino acids. Germline CDR1 is MNHNY and CDR2 is SVGAGI (reference sequence). The CDR3 loop reads CASSYRQGVGETQYF. For the CDR3, the DNA is TGTGCCAGCAGTTACCGACAGGGTGTGGGGGAGACCCAGTACTTC.

This clonotype was seen more than once but under ten times. V usage is TRBV12-3 or TRBV12-4 and J usage is TRBJ2-2; 10 bases line up with TRBD2. The J segment lost 5 bases and the V segment lost 10 bases, leaving 13 bases of the junction unmatched. This CDR3 has 16 amino acids. CDR3 in DNA: TGTGCCACCGGCCCTGATCCGGGACTAGCGACCGGGGAGCTGTTTTTT. This codes for CATGPDPGLATGELFF.

The rearrangement uses TRBV6-1 and TRBJ1-2; no reliable D call. Trimming cost V 2 bases and J 3 bases, with 13 bases left between them. Germline CDR1 is MNHNS and CDR2 is SASEGT. The CDR3 spans 15 residues. The CDR3 spells CASSESSAAYYGYTF. The DNA for the CDR3 is TGTGCCAGCAGTGAAAGTTCCGCCGCCTACTATGGCTACACCTTC.